The 23 T cell receptor beta chains reported below all come from one sample, sequenced in a study of human T cells and chemical hapten exposure (dated by TCRdb to the early 2020s). The method behind the library was RACE. These reads were obtained on a NextSeq 500. TCRdb itself trimmed the public reads at Q25 with fastp, ran MiXCR and retained productive beta chains. Identical CDR3 proteins give one entry, which carries the most common genes and DNA. Recorded for this sample are tens of thousands of distinct CDR3 sequences; 3% to 3.5% of them occurred a single time. Clones ranked in the top ten supply approximately 7.1% of the sample. The time point label on this specimen signifies: patch test 2, 6 weeks after DPC sensitization. What the treatment or condition label conveys for this sample: therapeutic diphenylcyclopropenone sensitization with weekly scalp DPC. Material: whole blood, obtained in connection with sensitization to the hapten diphenylcyclopropenone (DPC). The receptors come from a man aged 35-49 years with alopecia areata. Some clones in this sample may be carry-over from other donors' samples.

This clonotype was found many times. The V and J genes are TRBV4-1 and TRBJ1-6; D ambiguous. V was cut by 0 bases and J by 7 bases, with 19 bases left in between. This CDR3 is 18 amino acids long. CDR1 and CDR2 from the germline V gene are MGHRA and YSYEKL. CDR3 bases: TGCGCCAGCAGCCAAGATCAAAGCGGGATGGTGACCAATTCACCCCTCCACTTT. Protein product: CASSQDQSGMVTNSPLHF.

This clonotype was picked up many times. This chain uses TRBV20-1 with TRBJ2-7, with D maybe TRBD1 (5 bases). There are 12 residues in the CDR3. V was shortened by 3 bases and J by 3 bases, with 9 bases between the two germline ends. Germline V gene data show CDR1 as DFQATT and CDR2 as SNEGSKA (reference sequence). DNA of the CDR3: TGCAGTGCTAGCCAGGGTCTCTACGAGCAGTACTTC. It is translated as CSASQGLYEQYF.

This clonotype appeared many times. The V gene is TRBV11-2, the J gene TRBJ2-5; 7 bases agree with TRBD2. V lost 0 bases to trimming and J lost 5 bases; unmatched junction nucleotides: 3. CDR1 is SGHAT, CDR2 FQNNGV, per germline. The CDR3 contains 14 residues. CDR3 residues: CASSLEAGGETQYF. The CDR3 DNA follows: TGTGCCAGCAGCTTAGAAGCCGGGGGGGAGACCCAGTACTTC. Full variable domain (rest looked up from reference TRBV11-2 and TRBJ2-5): EAGVAQSPRYKIIEKRQSVAFWCNPISGHATLYWYQQILGQGPKLLIQFQNNGVVDDSQLPKDRFSAERLKGVDSTLKIQPAKLEDSAVYLCASSLEAGGETQYFGPGTRLLVL.

The CDR3 region is CASSPSPPLAGGTDTQYF. CDR3 sequence (DNA): TGTGCCAGCAGCCCGAGCCCCCCACTAGCGGGAGGCACAGATACGCAGTATTTT. The chain is built from TRBV7-2 and TRBJ2-3; 11 nucleotides agree with TRBD2. The germline gives CDR1 SGHTA, CDR2 FQGNSA. The CDR3 has 18 amino acids. After removal of 5 bases from V and 1 base from J, the junction contained 11 bases not matched to a gene.

There are many counts of this clonotype. This sequence joins TRBV5-1 and TRBJ2-3, with a tentative D call TRBD2 (5 bases). The CDR3 spans 15 residues. Trimming took off 4 bases at V and 2 bases at J, with 14 bases between the two ends. Germline lookup yields CDR1 SGHRS and CDR2 YFSETQ. The CDR3 region is CASSPGVAITDTQYF. The CDR3 DNA reads TGCGCCAGCAGCCCCGGGGTAGCGATCACAGATACGCAGTATTTT.

The chain employs TRBV20-1 and TRBJ1-3, with D unresolved. Germline CDR1 reads DFQATT; CDR2 reads SNEGSKA (reference sequence). Trimming stripped 4 bases from V and 0 bases from J, with 10 bases between. This CDR3 is 14 amino acids long. CDR3 region: CSANTLSSGNTIYF. Here the CDR3 DNA reads TGCAGTGCTAATACACTCTCCTCTGGAAACACCATATATTTT.

This clonotype was picked up many times. J is TRBJ1-5 and V is TRBV20-1; 7 nucleotides match TRBD1. J lost 9 bases, V lost 1 base, and 9 bases had no gene match. The germline V gene has CDR1 DFQATT and CDR2 SNEGSKA (reference sequence). This CDR3 region has 14 residues. The CDR3 region is CSARGRQGGWPQHF. Here the CDR3 DNA reads TGCAGTGCTAGAGGTCGGCAGGGGGGATGGCCCCAGCATTTT.

The CDR3 region has the DNA TGCAGTGTCGATTGGGGGGCCAGCCAGCCCCAGCATTTT. Protein product: CSVDWGASQPQHF. The chain joins TRBV20-1 to TRBJ1-5; D is perhaps TRBD1 (6 bases). The CDR3 sequence is 13 residues long. V was cut by 7 bases and J by 7 bases, with 17 bases left in between. CDR1 and CDR2 (germline): DFQATT, SNEGSKA (reference sequence).

In regard to this clonotype: Given a much more abundant clone one base away, this may be a read error. V and J are TRBV5-1 and TRBJ2-7, with 10 nucleotides matching TRBD1. This CDR3 has 15 residues. After removal of 8 bases from V and 2 bases from J, the junction contained 10 bases not matched to a gene. Germline V lookup: CDR1 SGHRS, CDR2 YFSETQ. The CDR3 nucleotides are TGCGCCAGAAGCCCAGGGACAGGGGTGCCCTACGAGCAGTACTTC. Translation: CARSPGTGVPYEQYF.

This clonotype occurred many times. The CDR3 DNA sequence: TGTGCCAGCAGTATCTCACTCGTAGGTGGGGAGCTGTTTTTT. Translation: CASSISLVGGELFF. This rearrangement joins TRBV27 to TRBJ2-2; the D is unclear. CDR1 MNHEY and CDR2 SMNVEV come from the germline V gene (reference sequence). The CDR3 is 14 amino acids. V was shortened by 5 bases and J by 8 bases, with 15 bases between the two germline ends.

At least ten counts were recorded for this clonotype. The chain employs TRBV4-3 and TRBJ2-7, with 8 bases aligning to TRBD1. CDR1 is LGHNA and CDR2 is YSLEER in the germline V gene. The CDR3 loop spans 16 amino acids. V lost 0 bases and J lost 7; bases outside the gene matches: 11. The CDR3 DNA is TGCGCCAGCAGCCAAGAACCGCCGGGACAGGTACAAGAGCAGTACTTC. Its translation is CASSQEPPGQVQEQYF.

This clonotype was counted at least ten times. V is TRBV28 and J is TRBJ1-5, with D tentatively TRBD1 (6 bases). The CDR3 has 15 amino acids. Trimming left V 5 bases short and J 1 base short, with 12 bases between. Germline V CDR1 and CDR2: MDHEN, SYDVKM. CDR3 nucleotides: TGTGCCAGCAGTCTCTACAGGGACAGCAATCAGCCCCAGCATTTT. Residues: CASSLYRDSNQPQHF.

This clonotype was recorded a few times. The chain has TRBV12-3 or TRBV12-4 and TRBJ1-2, with D maybe TRBD1 (5 bases). The V end was cut by 2 bases, the J end by 8 bases, with 15 bases between. The CDR3 has 14 amino acids. The CDR3 nucleotides read TGTGCCAGCAGTTTACGGGGGGTGTTGGCGGGCTACACCTTC. Translated: CASSLRGVLAGYTF.

This clonotype was detected ten times or more. The chain carries TRBV19 and TRBJ1-2; 8 bases map to TRBD1. The CDR3 covers 14 residues. V was clipped by 5 bases and J by 3 bases; unmatched bases: 5. Germline V gene lookup returns CDR1 LNHDA and CDR2 SQIVND (reference sequence). CDR3 bases: TGTGCCAGTAGTCGGCAGGGGGCAGACTATGGCTACACCTTC. Protein sequence: CASSRQGADYGYTF.

This clonotype came up many times. The rearrangement links TRBV29-1 to TRBJ2-6; 8 positions match TRBD2. Germline loops: CDR1 SQVTM, CDR2 ANQGSEA. The J segment lost 0 bases and the V segment lost 7 bases, leaving 2 bases of the junction unmatched. The CDR3 has 14 residues. DNA for the CDR3: TGCAGCGCCCGGGAGGGCTCTGGGGCCAACGTCCTGACTTTC. Residues: CSAREGSGANVLTF.

This sequence joins TRBV9 and TRBJ2-2; D not resolved. CDR3 length: 12 amino acids. Looked up from germline, CDR1 is SGDLS and CDR2 is YYNGEE. Trimming stripped 0 bases from V and 7 bases from J, with 4 bases between. The CDR3: CASSVAYGELFF. CDR3 nucleotide sequence: TGTGCCAGCAGCGTAGCTTACGGGGAGCTGTTTTTT.

This clonotype ranks as medium-sized. This chain uses TRBV6-4 with TRBJ2-2; tentatively, D is TRBD2 (5 bases). CDR1 is MRHNA, CDR2 SNTAGT, per germline. CDR3 length: 14 amino acids. V dropped 0 bases and J dropped 3 bases, with 5 bases sitting between them. This chain's CDR3 is CASSDSRDTGELFF. The CDR3 DNA follows: TGTGCCAGCAGTGACTCGCGGGACACCGGGGAGCTGTTTTTT.

This clonotype came up many times. The CDR3 spells CASSLRQAKNIQYF. The CDR3 coding sequence is TGTGCCAGCAGTTTGCGGCAGGCCAAAAACATTCAGTACTTC. The genes are TRBV28 and TRBJ2-4; no clear D gene. V dropped 3 bases and J dropped 1 base, with 7 bases sitting between them. The V gene's germline CDR1 is MDHEN and CDR2 SYDVKM. The CDR3 is 14 amino acids.

This clonotype was detected many times. The rearrangement uses TRBV7-9 and TRBJ2-2, with D perhaps matching TRBD1 (5 bases). This CDR3 has 13 residues. CDR1 is SEHNR, CDR2 FQNEAQ, per germline (reference sequence). V lost 5 bases and J 4 bases, leaving 8 bases between the germline ends. CDR3 in DNA: TGTGCCAGCAGCCTGCAGGGCACCGGGGAGCTGTTTTTT. Protein product: CASSLQGTGELFF.

This clonotype was detected many times. V and J are TRBV7-2 and TRBJ2-2, with D unclear. V was trimmed by 2 bases and J by 4 bases, leaving 8 bases between them. This CDR3 is 14 amino acids long. Germline CDR1 SGHTA, CDR2 FQGNSA. CDR3 nucleotide sequence: TGTGCCAGCAGCTTACGGACGGTCACCGGGGAGCTGTTTTTT. Its translation is CASSLRTVTGELFF.

This clonotype showed up many times. J is TRBJ1-1 and V is TRBV12-3 or TRBV12-4; D possibly corresponds to TRBD1 (5 bases). The CDR3 contains 14 residues. The ends were cut back, 4 bases at V and 4 bases at J, with 13 bases in the middle. The CDR3 DNA reads as TGTGCCAGCAGTTATAGGGTTGGGGGCACTGAAGCTTTCTTT. It codes for CASSYRVGGTEAFF.

This clonotype was seen at least ten times. The chain combines TRBV4-3 with TRBJ2-3; possibly TRBD2 for D (5 bases). This CDR3 spans 15 amino acids. The V end was cut by 4 bases, the J end by 0 bases, with 11 bases between. CDR1 is LGHNA and CDR2 is YSLEER in the germline V gene. The CDR3 coding sequence is TGCGCCAGCAGCCTGCTAGCCGAAAGCACAGATACGCAGTATTTT. Protein sequence: CASSLLAESTDTQYF.

This rearrangement joins TRBV15 to TRBJ2-6; no clear D. Trimming took 0 bases from V and 3 from J, leaving 6 bases between them. Germline assignment: CDR1 LNHNV and CDR2 YYDKDF (reference sequence). This CDR3 spans 15 amino acids. DNA for the CDR3: TGTGCCACCAGCAGAGATCGAAGTGGGGCCAACGTCCTGACTTTC. Translating gives CATSRDRSGANVLTF.